One sample yielded the 7 T cell receptor beta chains listed below, sequenced in a study of PD-L1 blockade in urothelial cancer. Profiled with immunoSEQ multiplex PCR; TCRdb holds only in-frame clones, not every one. The repertoire holds some 74,000 clones, with approximately 86% as singletons. Time point: pretreatment peripheral blood. Sequencing used PBMCs, obtained around atezolizumab (anti-PD-L1) treatment. These receptors were taken from a man aged 35 to 55 with urothelial cancer.

The chain employs TRBV5-1 and TRBJ2-1; D possibly corresponds to TRBD2 (6 bases). The germline V gene has CDR1 SGHRS and CDR2 YFSETQ. This CDR3 has 16 residues. V lost 3 bases and J 0 bases, leaving 13 bases between the germline ends. The CDR3 nucleotides are TGCGCCAGCAGCTCCCCCGGCGGGACCTCCTACAATGAGCAGTTCTTC. This codes for CASSSPGGTSYNEQFF.

CDR3 in amino acids: CASGGNTDTQYF. CDR3 DNA sequence: TGTGCCTCTGGCGGGAACACAGATACGCAGTATTTT. V is TRBV18 and J is TRBJ2-3; D is perhaps TRBD2 (6 bases). CDR1 is KGHSH and CDR2 is LQKENI in the germline V gene. V was cut by 11 bases and J by 2 bases, with 11 bases left in between. This CDR3 contains 12 residues. Using reference TRBV18 and TRBJ2-3 for the parts outside the CDR3, the full variable domain is NAGVMQNPRHLVRRRGQEARLRCSPMKGHSHVYWYRQLPEEGLKFMVYLQKENIIDESGMPKERFSAEFPKEGPSILRIQQVVRGDSAAYFCASGGNTDTQYFGPGTRLTVL.

The V gene is TRBV9, the J gene TRBJ1-1; the match to TRBD1 covers 7 bases. The germline V gene has CDR1 SGDLS and CDR2 YYNGEE. V gave up 0 bases and J gave up 4 bases; unmatched junction bases: 9. The CDR3 runs 16 residues. The CDR3 sequence: CASSVGATGSSTEAFF. DNA for the CDR3: TGTGCCAGCAGCGTAGGGGCGACAGGGTCGAGCACTGAAGCTTTCTTT.

The chain combines TRBV11-3 with TRBJ2-1; 8 bases align to TRBD2. The CDR3 totals 16 residues. The V segment lost 4 bases and the J segment 4 bases; nucleotides outside the gene matches: 9. Germline CDR1 SGHNT, CDR2 YENEEA. Here the CDR3 reads CASSSALAGTYNEQFF. The CDR3 region has the DNA TGTGCCAGCAGCTCCGCTCTAGCGGGCACTTACAATGAGCAGTTCTTC.

CDR3 protein: CASSSPGIMQETQYF. CDR3 in DNA: TGTGCCAGCAGTTCACCCGGGATAATGCAAGAGACCCAGTACTTC. This sequence joins TRBV28 and TRBJ2-5; maybe TRBD2 (5 bases). Trimming pared 4 bases from V and 2 bases from J, leaving 14 bases between. Germline loops: CDR1 MDHEN, CDR2 SYDVKM. CDR3 length equals 15 residues.

This clone was counted once. V gene TRBV5-6 combines with J gene TRBJ2-3; 10 bases line up with TRBD2. This CDR3 contains 15 residues. Germline V gives CDR1 SGHDT, CDR2 YYEEEE. Trimming took 2 bases from V and 1 from J; bases not matched to a gene: 1. CDR3 DNA: TGTGCCAGCAGCTTCGGACTAGCGGGCACAGATACGCAGTATTTT. It yields the protein CASSFGLAGTDTQYF.

The chain combines TRBV28 with TRBJ2-7; 8 positions agree with TRBD2. V shed 5 bases and J 1 base; nucleotides not matched to a gene: 7. The CDR3 length is 15 residues. Per the germline V gene, CDR1 is MDHEN and CDR2 is SYDVKM. CDR3 protein: CASSGKGGRSYEQYF. Written as DNA, the CDR3 is TGTGCCAGCAGTGGCAAAGGCGGGAGGTCCTACGAGCAGTACTTC.